The next 24 T cell receptor beta chains were all read from a single sample in a study of blood T cell repertoires in COVID-19. Libraries were prepared by immunoSEQ multiplex PCR; TCRdb keeps only in-frame clonotypes and omits some of them. There are about 180,000 clones in the sample; roughly nine tenths occur only once, and 1.5% to 2% lies in the top ten. Sequenced material: peripheral blood. The receptors derive from a man between 18 and 35 years old who had recovered from COVID-19.

The rearrangement uses TRBV12-5 and TRBJ2-3; D gene ambiguous. The V gene lost 2 bases and the J gene lost 3 bases, with 6 bases spanning the gap. This CDR3 spans 13 amino acids. The V gene's germline CDR1 is LGHNT and CDR2 FRNRAP. Here the CDR3 reads CASGLTETDTQYF. DNA for the CDR3: TGTGCTAGTGGTTTGACCGAGACAGATACGCAGTATTTT.

The chain uses TRBV21-1 and TRBJ1-5; no DNA check was done on the table's D call, TRBD1. TRBV21-1 is a pseudogene segment. This CDR3 contains 21 residues. CDR3 in amino acids: CASIPRFSLRQGHYSNQPQHF. CDR3 nucleotides: TGTGCCAGCATCCCAAGGTTTAGCCTGCGACAGGGGCATTATAGCAATCAGCCCCAGCATTTT.

This clone was picked up a small number of times. The V and J genes are TRBV23-1 and TRBJ1-6, with a weak D call TRBD1 (6 bases). TRBV23-1 is an open reading frame, and its role is uncertain. The CDR3 totals 15 residues. Trimming stripped 0 bases from V and 7 bases from J, with 10 bases between. The CDR3 reads CASSQSQGHNSPLHF. DNA of the CDR3: TGCGCCAGCAGTCAATCGCAGGGACACAATTCACCCCTCCACTTT.

The chain employs TRBV5-5 and TRBJ1-1; 11 bases fit TRBD1. Germline assignment: CDR1 SGHKS and CDR2 YYEKEE (reference sequence). The CDR3 covers 14 residues. J was trimmed by 4 bases and V by 6 bases; bases with no gene match: 5. The CDR3 protein is CASTEDRGLTEAFF. As DNA, the CDR3 is TGTGCCAGCACCGAGGACAGGGGGCTCACTGAAGCTTTCTTT.

V usage is TRBV3-1 (or the pseudogene TRBV3-2) and J usage is TRBJ2-5; 10 bases map to TRBD2. V trimming: 4 bases; J trimming: 0 bases; junction bases outside the gene matches: 17. From germline, CDR1 is LGHDT and CDR2 YNNKEL (reference sequence). The CDR3 spans 20 residues. The CDR3 reads CASSRRVGLAGEGHQETQYF. The CDR3 DNA is TGTGCCAGCAGCCGTCGAGTAGGGCTAGCGGGAGAGGGACACCAAGAGACCCAGTACTTC.

The rearrangement uses TRBV4-3 and TRBJ1-2; the D is unclear. Germline values: CDR1 LGHNA, CDR2 YSLEER. V was cut by 0 bases and J by 2 bases, with 10 bases left in between. This CDR3 has 15 amino acids. The CDR3 bases are TGCGCCAGCAGCCAAGAACTGGGCGCCAACTATGGCTACACCTTC. Protein product: CASSQELGANYGYTF.

The V call is TRBV27, the J call TRBJ2-7; 9 nucleotides line up with TRBD1. CDR1 is MNHEY, CDR2 SMNVEV, per germline (reference sequence). The CDR3 is 13 residues long. V lost 5 bases to trimming and J lost 13 bases; unmatched junction nucleotides: 12. The CDR3 bases are TGTGCCAGCAGTCAGACACTCCGGGACAGGGTTTACTTC. Translation: CASSQTLRDRVYF.

The J gene is TRBJ1-2, the V gene TRBV12-3 or TRBV12-4, with D maybe TRBD1 (5 bases). Trimming shortened V by 3 bases and J by 6 bases, and 8 bases separated the two germline ends. This CDR3 comprises 12 residues. The CDR3 DNA reads TGTGCCAGCAGTTTGCGGGACCATGGCTACACCTTC. This translates into CASSLRDHGYTF.

The chain recombines TRBV28 with TRBJ2-7; no clear D gene. Germline lookup yields CDR1 MDHEN and CDR2 SYDVKM. V lost 5 bases, J lost 6 bases, and 17 bases lay in between. The CDR3 sequence is 14 residues long. The CDR3 here is CASSPHNTIGEQYF. DNA of the CDR3: TGTGCCAGCAGTCCCCATAACACAATTGGCGAGCAGTACTTC.

The chain recombines TRBV5-5 with TRBJ2-1, with a possible D match to TRBD1 (6 bases). Per the germline V gene, CDR1 is SGHKS and CDR2 is YYEKEE (reference sequence). CDR3 length equals 18 residues. Trimming shortened V by 6 bases and J by 3 bases, and 25 bases separated the two germline ends. The chain's CDR3 is CASNHQGPLQLHYNEQFF. Written as DNA, the CDR3 is TGTGCCAGCAACCATCAGGGGCCCCTCCAACTACACTACAATGAGCAGTTCTTC.

This clone was seen a single time. The V call is TRBV27, the J call TRBJ1-5; 7 bases are a match to TRBD1. Losses at the gene ends were 0 bases for V and 2 bases for J; bases not matched to a gene: 1. This CDR3 has 15 residues. CDR1 is MNHEY and CDR2 is SMNVEV in the germline V gene (reference sequence). The CDR3 bases are TGTGCCAGCAGTTTATCCGGACAGGGCAATCAGCCCCAGCATTTT. It encodes CASSLSGQGNQPQHF.

The gene calls are TRBV12-3 or TRBV12-4 and TRBJ2-7; TRBD2 agrees at 7 bases. CDR3 length: 11 residues. The ends lost 8 bases at V and 4 bases at J; junction bases unmatched: 2. The CDR3 coding sequence is TGTGCCAGCGAGCGGGATTACGAGCAGTACTTC. Its translation: CASERDYEQYF.

The J gene is TRBJ2-7, the V gene TRBV6-1, with 11 bases that match TRBD2. The CDR3 is made up of 15 amino acids. After removal of 4 bases from V and 7 bases from J, the junction contained 9 bases not matched to a gene. In germline, CDR1 is MNHNS, CDR2 SASEGT. CDR3 protein: CASSVLAGGLGEQYF. The CDR3 region has the DNA TGTGCCAGCAGTGTATTAGCGGGAGGGCTCGGTGAGCAGTACTTC.

The J gene is TRBJ2-7, the V gene TRBV27, with no clear D. From germline, CDR1 is MNHEY and CDR2 SMNVEV (reference sequence). The CDR3 sequence is 14 residues long. The V end was cut by 1 base, the J end by 2 bases, with 9 bases between. The CDR3 loop reads CASSLFSRAYEQYF. The DNA for the CDR3 is TGTGCCAGCAGTTTATTCTCTCGGGCCTACGAGCAGTACTTC.

V usage is TRBV6-2 or TRBV6-3 and J usage is TRBJ2-3; 9 nucleotides agree with TRBD1. This CDR3 comprises 16 residues. Germline V gene sequence: CDR1 MNHEY, CDR2 SVGEGT. Trimming removed 2 bases from V and 4 bases from J; junction bases left unmatched: 7. The chain's CDR3 is CASSYDGTGMSDTQYF. The CDR3 DNA sequence: TGTGCCAGCAGTTACGACGGGACAGGGATGTCAGATACGCAGTATTTT.

The chain combines TRBV7-9 with TRBJ2-3; D is undetermined. CDR1 is SEHNR and CDR2 is FQNEAQ in the germline V gene (reference sequence). Trimming left V 5 bases short and J 2 bases short, with 2 bases between. The CDR3 has 11 residues. The CDR3 protein is CASSHTDTQYF. The DNA of the CDR3 is TGTGCCAGCAGCCACACAGATACGCAGTATTTT.

The rearrangement links TRBV14 to TRBJ1-5, with D possibly TRBD1 on 5 matching bases. V lost 3 bases to trimming and J lost 6 bases, with 18 bases between them. CDR1 is SGHDN, CDR2 FVKESK, per germline. This CDR3 spans 16 amino acids. Here the CDR3 DNA reads TGTGCCAGCAGCCAGGAAAAGGACATTCTGCGTCAGCCCCAGCATTTT. Translating it yields CASSQEKDILRQPQHF.

This clone was recorded a few times. The V call is TRBV19, the J call TRBJ1-5; the D is unclear. Germline V gives CDR1 LNHDA, CDR2 SQIVND (reference sequence). Trimming left V 3 bases short and J 6 bases short, with 12 bases between. This CDR3 has 14 residues. CDR3 coding DNA: TGTGCCAGTAGTATTCCCCCGGAGATTCAGCCCCAGCATTTT. Protein sequence: CASSIPPEIQPQHF.

The chain joins TRBV7-6 to TRBJ2-2; 7 bases fit TRBD2. The V segment lost 3 bases and the J segment 4 bases; nucleotides outside the gene matches: 5. CDR1 and CDR2 (germline): SGHVS, FNYEAQ. This CDR3 has 15 residues. In DNA form, the CDR3 reads TGTGCCAGCAGCTTGGGCGGGAGTATCACCGGGGAGCTGTTTTTT. It yields the protein CASSLGGSITGELFF. The full variable domain, its missing parts supplied by reference TRBV7-6 and TRBJ2-2, is GAGVSQSPRYKVTKRGQDVALRCDPISGHVSLYWYRQALGQGPEFLTYFNYEAQQDKSGLPNDRFSAERPEGSISTLTIQRTEQRDSAMYRCASSLGGSITGELFFGEGSRLTVL.

The V gene is TRBV7-6, the J gene TRBJ2-3; 7 bases match TRBD1. The ends lost 0 bases at V and 8 bases at J; junction bases unmatched: 8. CDR1 is SGHVS and CDR2 is FNYEAQ in the germline V gene. CDR3 size: 15 residues. The CDR3 DNA is TGTGCCAGCAGCTTAGCCACAGGGGTTGATGGTACGCAGTATTTT. This translates into CASSLATGVDGTQYF.

This clone was seen a single time. This sequence joins TRBV9 and TRBJ1-5; D is perhaps TRBD1 (5 bases). CDR1 is SGDLS, CDR2 YYNGEE, per germline. V was cut by 4 bases and J by 5 bases, with 13 bases left in between. CDR3 length equals 14 residues. CDR3 in amino acids: CASSPTGQDQPQHF. The CDR3 coding sequence is TGTGCCAGCAGCCCAACAGGCCAGGATCAGCCCCAGCATTTT.

This chain joins TRBV5-4 and TRBJ1-2; 9 bases line up with TRBD1. V lost 6 bases, J lost 7 bases, and 13 bases stayed unmatched. The germline CDR1 and CDR2 sequences are SGHNT and YYREEE (reference sequence). The CDR3 length is 15 residues. CDR3 DNA sequence: TGTGCCAGCACTTCCGGGACAGGGAGGATTGTTGGCTACACCTTC. Its translation is CASTSGTGRIVGYTF.

This chain links TRBV28 with TRBJ1-1, with 9 bases aligning to TRBD1. The CDR3 length is 14 residues. Germline assignment: CDR1 MDHEN and CDR2 SYDVKM. V trimming: 4 bases; J trimming: 5 bases; junction bases outside the gene matches: 5. The CDR3 spells CASSSQGAWTEAFF. CDR3 sequence (DNA): TGTGCCAGCAGTTCACAGGGGGCCTGGACTGAAGCTTTCTTT.

This rearrangement joins TRBV27 to TRBJ2-7; TRBD1 agrees at 8 bases. The J segment lost 5 bases and the V segment lost 2 bases, leaving 2 bases of the junction unmatched. CDR3 size: 13 residues. CDR1 is MNHEY and CDR2 is SMNVEV in the germline V gene (reference sequence). CDR3 amino acids: CASSLAGGNEQYF. Written as DNA, the CDR3 is TGTGCCAGCAGTTTAGCAGGGGGCAACGAGCAGTACTTC.